Below are 22 T cell receptor beta chains sequenced from a single sample in a study of blood T cell repertoires in COVID-19 (dated by TCRdb to about 2020). Library preparation used the immunoSEQ multiplex PCR assay. Here the immuneACCESS table is served through TCRdb, limited to in-frame sequences with V and J called. Missing clones are a known gap in these copies; in checked studies unresolved V genes cover under half, and the rest lacks a known reason. The sample has 290,000 or so clones on record, about 88% of them singletons. The ten largest account for 1% to 1.5% of the sample. The source material was peripheral blood. Receptors originate from a man between 65 and 80 years old with acute or convalescent COVID-19.

This clone was seen only a few times. V usage is TRBV10-3 and J usage is TRBJ2-7, with D possibly being TRBD2 (6 bases). Germline CDR1 is ENHRY and CDR2 is SYGVKD. This CDR3 spans 13 amino acids. V was cut by 4 bases and J by 2 bases, with 9 bases left in between. The CDR3 DNA is TGTGCCATCAGTGGAACTAGCCCCTACGAGCAGTACTTC. Residues: CAISGTSPYEQYF.

The chain has TRBV7-8 and TRBJ1-5; 8 bases agree with TRBD1. This CDR3 spans 16 amino acids. V was pared by 4 bases and J by 9 bases, with 14 bases of the junction left unmatched. Germline V gene lookup returns CDR1 SGHVS and CDR2 FQNEAQ. In DNA, the CDR3 is TGTGCCAGCAGCTCACTCAGGGGGCCTGAGGGTTGGCCCCAGCATTTT. Translating it yields CASSSLRGPEGWPQHF.

This clone was counted between two and nine times. V usage is TRBV19 and J usage is TRBJ1-1, with D possibly being TRBD1 (5 bases). The ends were cut back, 3 bases at V and 4 bases at J, with 9 bases in the middle. The CDR3 has 13 residues. Germline loops: CDR1 LNHDA, CDR2 SQIVND (reference sequence). Written as DNA, the CDR3 is TGTGCCAGTAGTATGGGGCAGGGCACTGAAGCTTTCTTT. Encoded protein: CASSMGQGTEAFF.

The chain couples TRBV4-1 to TRBJ2-1, with TRBD2 matching over 7 bases. V lost 0 bases, J lost 13 bases, and 9 bases stayed unmatched. CDR1 and CDR2 from the germline V gene are MGHRA and YSYEKL. The CDR3 is 14 amino acids. CDR3 nucleotide sequence: TGCGCCAGCAGCCAAGATAGACGCGGGACTACCCAGTTCTTC. As protein: CASSQDRRGTTQFF.

The chain carries TRBV5-1 and TRBJ2-7; D perhaps matches TRBD2 (6 bases). Trimming took off 5 bases at V and 3 bases at J, with 12 bases between the two ends. This CDR3 comprises 13 residues. Per the germline V gene, CDR1 is SGHRS and CDR2 is YFSETQ. The CDR3 sequence: CASREPGGYEQYF. For the CDR3, the DNA is TGCGCCAGCAGGGAACCCGGGGGCTACGAGCAGTACTTC.

This clone was recorded once. CDR3 DNA: TGCGCCAGCAACACTGGACAGGGGGTCACAGATACGCAGTATTTT. Its protein is CASNTGQGVTDTQYF. The chain employs TRBV5-1 and TRBJ2-3, with 10 bases fitting TRBD1. Trimming removed 6 bases from V and 2 bases from J; junction bases left unmatched: 6. This CDR3 comprises 15 residues. CDR1 is SGHRS, CDR2 YFSETQ, per germline.

The rearrangement links TRBV29-1 to TRBJ2-1, with a weak D call TRBD1 (6 bases). Germline loops: CDR1 SQVTM, CDR2 ANQGSEA. The ends were cut back, 6 bases at V and 4 bases at J, with 13 bases in the middle. The CDR3 contains 13 residues. As DNA, the CDR3 is TGCAGCGTGGTGACAGGAGCGTACAATGAGCAGTTCTTC. Translated, it gives CSVVTGAYNEQFF.

This chain uses TRBV4-2 with TRBJ2-2; the D gene is possibly TRBD2 (6 bases). V dropped 0 bases and J dropped 0 bases, with 11 bases sitting between them. Germline-derived CDR1 and CDR2 are LGHNA and YNFKEQ. CDR3 length: 17 residues. The CDR3 coding sequence is TGTGCCAGCAGCCAAGATTCGGCTAGCGCGAACACCGGGGAGCTGTTTTTT. Translation: CASSQDSASANTGELFF.

This clone was seen only a few times. J is TRBJ1-4 and V is TRBV30, with TRBD1 identical over 8 bases. The V segment lost 4 bases and the J segment 8 bases; nucleotides outside the gene matches: 9. The CDR3 extends over 14 amino acids. CDR1 GTSNPN and CDR2 SVGIG come from the germline V gene (reference sequence). This CDR3 is CAWKKTGEWEKLFF. Written as DNA, the CDR3 is TGTGCCTGGAAGAAGACAGGGGAATGGGAAAAACTGTTTTTT. The full variable domain, with the rest looked up from reference TRBV30 and TRBJ1-4, is SQTIHQWPATLVQPVGSPLSLECTVEGTSNPNLYWYRQAAGRGLQLLFYSVGIGQISSEVPQNLSASRPQDRQFILSSKKLLLSDSGFYLCAWKKTGEWEKLFFGSGTQLSVL.

The chain uses TRBV7-2 and TRBJ2-1; TRBD1 might be the D (6 bases). CDR3 length equals 14 residues. Germline loops: CDR1 SGHTA, CDR2 FQGNSA. Trimming took off 2 bases at V and 8 bases at J, with 13 bases between the two ends. CDR3 residues: CASSLSRDTDEQFF. The CDR3 DNA reads as TGTGCCAGCAGCTTATCCCGGGACACCGATGAGCAGTTCTTC. The whole variable domain, remainder taken from reference TRBV7-2 and TRBJ2-1, is GAGVSQSPSNKVTEKGKDVELRCDPISGHTALYWYRQSLGQGLEFLIYFQGNSAPDKSGLPSDRFSAERTGGSVSTLTIQRTQQEDSAVYLCASSLSRDTDEQFFGPGTRLTVL.

This clone was counted between two and nine times. The chain combines TRBV3-1 (or the pseudogene TRBV3-2) with TRBJ2-3, with D uncertain. Trimming cost V 4 bases and J 0 bases, with 2 bases left between them. Germline-derived CDR1 and CDR2 are LGHDT and YNNKEL (reference sequence). This CDR3 has 12 amino acids. CDR3 bases: TGTGCCAGCAGCCCAAGCACAGATACGCAGTATTTT. Translating it yields CASSPSTDTQYF.

The chain recombines TRBV4-3 with TRBJ2-2; possible D gene TRBD1, 5 bases. V gave up 3 bases and J gave up 7 bases, with 9 bases separating them. This CDR3 has 13 amino acids. Per germline, CDR1 LGHNA and CDR2 YSLEER. The CDR3 protein is CASSQPGNGELFF. Written as DNA, the CDR3 is TGCGCCAGCAGCCAGCCAGGGAACGGGGAGCTGTTTTTT.

Regarding this clone: A clone one base away is much larger, so this may be a read error. The V gene is TRBV4-3, the J gene TRBJ2-5, with 9 bases that match TRBD2. The CDR3 sequence is 15 residues long. The J segment lost 1 base and the V segment lost 0 bases, leaving 0 bases of the junction unmatched. Germline V gene sequence: CDR1 LGHNA, CDR2 YSLEER. CDR3 region: CASSQERGGQETQYF. CDR3 DNA sequence: TGCGCCAGCAGCCAAGAGCGGGGGGGCCAAGAGACCCAGTACTTC.

This clone was recorded many times. Different DNA sequences within this sample yield the same CDR3. As DNA, the CDR3 is TGCAGTGCTAGTAAAGGGAGTTCCCTAGTGACCGGGGAGCTGTTTTTT. Protein: CSASKGSSLVTGELFF. The rearrangement links TRBV20-1 to TRBJ2-2, with D perhaps matching TRBD2 (5 bases). With 3 bases removed from V and 5 bases from J, the gap between germline ends came to 19 bases. The V gene's germline CDR1 is DFQATT and CDR2 SNEGSKA (reference sequence). There are 16 residues in the CDR3.

The chain has TRBV7-6 and TRBJ1-1, with a weak D call TRBD1 (6 bases). Looked up from germline, CDR1 is SGHVS and CDR2 is FNYEAQ. V lost 2 bases and J 0 bases, leaving 10 bases between the germline ends. The CDR3 length is 15 residues. In DNA form, the CDR3 reads TGTGCCAGCAGCTTATCCACAGGGATGAACACTGAAGCTTTCTTT. Translation: CASSLSTGMNTEAFF.

The chain has TRBV24-1 and TRBJ2-3, with TRBD1 matching over 7 bases. CDR1 and CDR2 (germline): KGHDR, SFDVKD. CDR3 size: 15 residues. Losses at the gene ends were 4 bases for V and 2 bases for J; bases not matched to a gene: 5. CDR3 amino acids: CATSDETGNTDTQYF. The DNA of the CDR3 is TGTGCCACCAGTGACGAGACAGGGAACACAGATACGCAGTATTTT.

The rearrangement links TRBV4-1 to TRBJ2-5; 8 bases are a match to TRBD1. CDR3 length: 16 residues. Germline CDR1 MGHRA, CDR2 YSYEKL. Trimming cost V 1 base and J 5 bases; bases outside gene matches: 9. In DNA form, the CDR3 reads TGCGCCAGCAGCCAAGTCGGACAGGGCGGACGGGAGACCCAGTACTTC. It encodes CASSQVGQGGRETQYF.

The CDR3 DNA sequence: TGTGCCAGCAGGTCTAGTAGCACCACAGATACGCAGTATTTT. Amino acids: CASRSSSTTDTQYF. J is TRBJ2-3 and V is TRBV6-6; D uncertain. Looked up from germline, CDR1 is MNHNY and CDR2 is SVGAGI (reference sequence). V lost 6 bases and J 2 bases, leaving 12 bases between the germline ends. The length of the CDR3 is 14 residues.

This clone was recorded a few times. The V gene is TRBV28, the J gene TRBJ2-1, with D possibly matching TRBD2 (7 bases). The CDR3 has 14 amino acids. CDR1 MDHEN and CDR2 SYDVKM come from the germline V gene. V lost 7 bases to trimming and J lost 3 bases, with 13 bases between them. CDR3 bases: TGTGCCAGCACGGCGGGGGCTGGCTACAATGAGCAGTTCTTC. It specifies CASTAGAGYNEQFF.

This chain joins TRBV19 and TRBJ1-3; D is ambiguous. Trimming removed 6 bases from V and 1 base from J, with 13 bases in between. Germline V gene lookup returns CDR1 LNHDA and CDR2 SQIVND (reference sequence). The CDR3 is made up of 15 amino acids. The CDR3: CASSPLGTSGNTIYF. CDR3 coding DNA: TGTGCCAGTAGCCCTCTGGGCACATCTGGAAACACCATATATTTT.

The chain is built from TRBV6-5 and TRBJ2-3; maybe TRBD2 (6 bases). The ends were cut back, 2 bases at V and 0 bases at J, with 9 bases in the middle. The CDR3 consists of 15 residues. Germline assignment: CDR1 MNHEY and CDR2 SVGAGI. The chain's CDR3 is CASSYGDFSTDTQYF. The CDR3 DNA reads as TGTGCCAGCAGTTACGGGGACTTTAGCACAGATACGCAGTATTTT.

This rearrangement joins TRBV9 to TRBJ2-1, with TRBD2 matching 9 bases. The CDR3 loop spans 15 amino acids. Germline lookup yields CDR1 SGDLS and CDR2 YYNGEE. The V segment lost 3 bases and the J segment 3 bases; nucleotides outside the gene matches: 4. CDR3 coding DNA: TGTGCCAGCAGCGCTAGCGGGACTGGCTACAATGAGCAGTTCTTC. Residues: CASSASGTGYNEQFF.